This T cell receptor beta chain originates from a study of blood T cell repertoires in COVID-19. The assay was immunoSEQ multiplex PCR, and TCRdb's table has in-frame clones only and misses some. The table shows some 140,000 clones, with approximately 80% occurring only once. The clonotype was recovered from a woman in her sixties with acute or convalescent COVID-19. Sequences were obtained from peripheral blood.

The CDR3 spells CASSLEGTANEKLFF. As DNA, the CDR3 is TGTGCCAGCAGTTTAGAAGGGACAGCGAATGAAAAACTGTTTTTT. The chain employs TRBV28 and TRBJ1-4; 7 bases fit TRBD1. The CDR3 has 15 amino acids. CDR1 MDHEN and CDR2 SYDVKM come from the germline V gene. The ends lost 2 bases at V and 5 bases at J; junction bases unmatched: 5.